The next 28 T cell receptor beta chains were all read from a single sample in a study of cytomegalovirus exposure and HLA in healthy donors. Vbeta (60) and Jbeta (13) primers were used in the PCR. TCRdb keeps only in-frame clones here, not all; method: immunoSEQ multiplex PCR. The sample includes around 280,000 clones, roughly 90% seen only once; the top ten take approximately 2.4%. Sequences were obtained from PBMCs. The receptor source for this set is a woman under 30 in good health and CMV-seronegative.

In its sample, this clone was seen a few times. This rearrangement joins TRBV6-5 to TRBJ1-3; a weak D match, TRBD1 (5 bases). V was clipped by 5 bases and J by 0 bases, with 11 bases between them. CDR3 length: 15 residues. From germline, CDR1 is MNHEY and CDR2 SVGAGI. The CDR3 loop is CASSRDSSSGNTIYF. DNA of the CDR3: TGTGCCAGCAGTCGGGACTCTAGCTCTGGAAACACCATATATTTT.

The gene calls are TRBV9 and TRBJ2-1; 9 positions agree with TRBD2. V trimming: 0 bases; J trimming: 4 bases; junction bases outside the gene matches: 8. Germline loops: CDR1 SGDLS, CDR2 YYNGEE. The CDR3 totals 17 residues. This CDR3 reads CASSVALAGNLYNEQFF. CDR3 coding DNA: TGTGCCAGCAGCGTAGCCCTAGCGGGGAACCTATACAATGAGCAGTTCTTC.

The chain links TRBV10-3 to TRBJ1-1; 7 nucleotides line up with TRBD1. V shed 6 bases, J shed 5 bases, and the junction held 3 bases outside the gene matches. Germline V gene data show CDR1 as ENHRY and CDR2 as SYGVKD. The CDR3 loop spans 12 amino acids. DNA of the CDR3: TGTGCCATCAGCGGGACAGAAACTGAAGCTTTCTTT. It codes for CAISGTETEAFF.

This chain joins TRBV5-1 and TRBJ1-5; D is unresolved. Trimming took off 7 bases at V and 0 bases at J, with 14 bases between the two ends. The germline CDR1 and CDR2 sequences are SGHRS and YFSETQ. The CDR3 is 15 amino acids. The CDR3, as DNA: TGCGCCAGCCGAGAGGTTCCAGATAGCAATCAGCCCCAGCATTTT. As protein: CASREVPDSNQPQHF.

The chain recombines TRBV9 with TRBJ2-1; no definite D call. This CDR3 contains 13 residues. Germline V CDR1 and CDR2: SGDLS, YYNGEE. Trimming took off 0 bases at V and 9 bases at J, with 10 bases between the two ends. CDR3 DNA sequence: TGTGCCAGCAGCGTAGGTACAGTGAGTGAGCAGTTCTTC. Protein: CASSVGTVSEQFF.

On this clone itself: The same CDR3 arises from other DNA sequences in this sample as well. J is TRBJ1-1 and V is TRBV27; the D is unclear. The CDR3 contains 14 residues. With 1 base removed from V and 1 base from J, the gap between germline ends came to 7 bases. The germline CDR1 and CDR2 sequences are MNHEY and SMNVEV (reference sequence). CDR3 protein: CASSLFSGNTEAFF. CDR3 nucleotides: TGTGCCAGCAGTTTATTTTCGGGGAACACTGAAGCTTTCTTT.

The table lists this clone with a count of one. The genes are TRBV18 and TRBJ2-7, with D perhaps TRBD1 (6 bases). Between the trimmed V and J ends, which lost 2 bases and 3 bases, there was a span of 14 bases. Germline values: CDR1 KGHSH, CDR2 LQKENI. The length of the CDR3 is 15 residues. This chain's CDR3 is CASSPATGNSYEQYF. The CDR3 nucleotides are TGTGCCAGCTCACCAGCAACAGGGAATAGCTACGAGCAGTACTTC.

The chain is built from TRBV11-2 and TRBJ1-2, with D maybe TRBD1 (5 bases). CDR3 length: 17 amino acids. Trimming shortened V by 1 base and J by 3 bases, and 18 bases separated the two germline ends. Germline CDR1 and CDR2: SGHAT and FQNNGV. The DNA for the CDR3 is TGTGCCAGCAGCTTAGCTAGGACACAAAGTATATACTATGGCTACACCTTC. This translates into CASSLARTQSIYYGYTF. Together with reference TRBV11-2 and TRBJ1-2, the CDR3 gives the full variable domain: EAGVAQSPRYKIIEKRQSVAFWCNPISGHATLYWYQQILGQGPKLLIQFQNNGVVDDSQLPKDRFSAERLKGVDSTLKIQPAKLEDSAVYLCASSLARTQSIYYGYTFGSGTRLTVV.

This chain uses TRBV7-6 with TRBJ2-1; no reliable D call. Trimming shortened V by 2 bases and J by 4 bases, and 6 bases separated the two germline ends. Germline-derived CDR1 and CDR2 are SGHVS and FNYEAQ. The CDR3 contains 13 residues. CDR3 region: CASSLKEYNEQFF. The CDR3 bases are TGTGCCAGCAGCTTAAAGGAGTACAATGAGCAGTTCTTC.

Note on this clone: One end of the junction fails to match germline, which may point to a read error. The rearrangement uses TRBV7-9 and TRBJ1-2; no reliable D call. This CDR3 has 11 amino acids. Germline V lookup: CDR1 SEHNR, CDR2 FQNEAQ (reference sequence). CDR3 loop: CSSSTAGGYTF. CDR3 nucleotides: TGTTCCAGCAGCACAGCGGGAGGCTACACCTTC.

V is TRBV9 and J is TRBJ2-7; TRBD2 is a possible D gene (5 bases). CDR3 length: 13 amino acids. CDR1 is SGDLS and CDR2 is YYNGEE in the germline V gene. With 0 bases removed from V and 7 bases from J, the gap between germline ends came to 11 bases. The CDR3 nucleotides read TGTGCCAGCAGCGTAGCTCCCGAGGGTGAGCAGTACTTC. Amino acid sequence: CASSVAPEGEQYF.

This clone was seen just once. The chain has TRBV18 and TRBJ1-1; D not resolved. This CDR3 is 13 amino acids long. Germline values: CDR1 KGHSH, CDR2 LQKENI. Between the trimmed V and J ends, which lost 1 base and 11 bases, there was a span of 14 bases. The CDR3 region is CASSPRKGERAFF. CDR3 nucleotide sequence: TGTGCCAGCTCACCACGGAAGGGCGAGCGGGCTTTCTTT.

The chain links TRBV4-1 to TRBJ1-1; no firm D call. The germline V gene has CDR1 MGHRA and CDR2 YSYEKL. The CDR3 has 16 amino acids. The V gene lost 4 bases and the J gene lost 1 base, with 16 bases spanning the gap. The CDR3 reads CASSRLALEGNTEAFF. The CDR3, as DNA: TGCGCCAGCAGCCGATTGGCCCTGGAGGGGAACACTGAAGCTTTCTTT.

The chain combines TRBV5-1 with TRBJ2-7; D may be TRBD1 (6 bases). The CDR3 runs to 15 residues. Trimming cost V 4 bases and J 1 base, with 15 bases left between them. Germline assignment: CDR1 SGHRS and CDR2 YFSETQ. For the CDR3, the DNA is TGCGCCAGCAGCCGAGACAGGACGAGTTCCTACGAGCAGTACTTC. Encoded protein: CASSRDRTSSYEQYF.

V gene TRBV4-2 combines with J gene TRBJ2-3, with 14 bases identical to TRBD2. The V and J ends lost 0 bases and 4 bases, in that order; junction bases with no gene match: 12. CDR1 and CDR2 (germline): LGHNA, YNFKEQ. The CDR3 loop spans 20 amino acids. The CDR3 loop reads CASSQDGLAGGMTPADTQYF. The CDR3 nucleotides read TGTGCCAGCAGCCAAGATGGACTAGCGGGGGGCATGACCCCAGCAGATACGCAGTATTTT.

This sequence joins TRBV10-2 and TRBJ1-3; D remains unclear. The ends were cut back, 10 bases at V and 0 bases at J, with 4 bases in the middle. CDR1 and CDR2 (germline): WSHSY, SAAADI. This CDR3 is 11 amino acids long. The CDR3 DNA sequence: TGCGCCACCGGCTCTGGAAACACCATATATTTT. Its translation: CATGSGNTIYF.

CDR3 sequence (DNA): TGTGCCAGCAGCCCAGGACAGGGAAACGCCTATGGCTACACCTTC. It codes for CASSPGQGNAYGYTF. The chain combines TRBV7-2 with TRBJ1-2, with TRBD1 matching over 8 bases. V shed 5 bases, J shed 4 bases, and the junction held 9 bases outside the gene matches. CDR1 is SGHTA, CDR2 FQGNSA, per germline. There are 15 residues in the CDR3.

The gene calls are TRBV6-5 and TRBJ2-3; weak D call: TRBD1 (6 bases). The CDR3 length is 13 residues. The V gene lost 7 bases and the J gene lost 0 bases, with 8 bases spanning the gap. Germline CDR1 is MNHEY and CDR2 is SVGAGI. The CDR3 region has the DNA TGTGCCAGCACCAGGGGAAGCACAGATACGCAGTATTTT. Protein sequence: CASTRGSTDTQYF.

The J gene is TRBJ2-4, the V gene TRBV13; D ambiguous. Germline V gene lookup returns CDR1 PRHDT and CDR2 FYEKMQ (reference sequence). The CDR3 is 12 residues long. V lost 4 bases to trimming and J lost 3 bases, with 4 bases between them. The CDR3, as DNA: TGTGCCAGCAGCTGGAGCAAAAACATTCAGTACTTC. This translates into CASSWSKNIQYF. Drawing the rest from reference TRBV13 and TRBJ2-4, the complete variable domain is AAGVIQSPRHLIKEKRETATLKCYPIPRHDTVYWYQQGPGQDPQFLISFYEKMQSDKGSIPDRFSAQQFSDYHSELNMSSLELGDSALYFCASSWSKNIQYFGAGTRLSVL.

This chain joins TRBV10-1 and TRBJ2-7; perhaps TRBD1 as D (6 bases). V lost 0 bases to trimming and J lost 7 bases, with 13 bases between them. CDR1 is WNHNN and CDR2 is SYGVQD in the germline V gene (reference sequence). The CDR3 is 14 amino acids. CDR3 sequence (DNA): TGCGCCAGCAGTGAGTCGGGGGCGACGGGTGAGCAGTACTTC. This translates into CASSESGATGEQYF.

This clone was seen a single time. The chain has TRBV7-2 and TRBJ1-1; D gene ambiguous. The CDR3 consists of 13 residues. From germline, CDR1 is SGHTA and CDR2 FQGNSA. Trimming took off 4 bases at V and 5 bases at J, with 11 bases between the two ends. The CDR3 sequence: CASSSGLGTEAFF. For the CDR3, the DNA is TGTGCCAGCAGCTCTGGACTAGGTACTGAAGCTTTCTTT.

This clone was recorded only once. The chain joins TRBV5-6 to TRBJ1-3; TRBD1 matches at 9 bases. The CDR3 consists of 15 residues. CDR1 and CDR2 from the germline V gene are SGHDT and YYEEEE. The junction had 7 bases not matched to a gene; V was cut back by 5 bases and J by 4 bases. CDR3 sequence (DNA): TGTGCCAGCAGGCACAGGGGGCAGGAAGGAAACACCATATATTTT. Amino acid sequence: CASRHRGQEGNTIYF.

This sequence joins TRBV16 and TRBJ2-3, with D unclear. V was shortened by 0 bases and J by 5 bases, with 3 bases between the two germline ends. Germline V lookup: CDR1 KGHSY, CDR2 FQNENV. This CDR3 contains 12 residues. CDR3 bases: TGTGCCAGCAGCCAATCCATAGATACGCAGTATTTT. Its translation: CASSQSIDTQYF.

This sequence joins TRBV6-1 and TRBJ1-4; D is uncertain. This CDR3 has 14 amino acids. V shed 6 bases and J shed 7 bases, with 15 bases lying between them. The germline gives CDR1 MNHNS, CDR2 SASEGT. CDR3 bases: TGTGCCAGCAGCCCCGTGGGGAGCGGTGAAAAACTGTTTTTT. Translating gives CASSPVGSGEKLFF.

The chain joins TRBV7-9 to TRBJ2-7; 10 bases align to TRBD1. This CDR3 spans 15 amino acids. CDR1 is SEHNR and CDR2 is FQNEAQ in the germline V gene (reference sequence). Unmatched junction bases numbered 10, after V lost 5 bases and J lost 6 bases. CDR3 sequence reads: CASSTRDRGLSEQYF. The CDR3 DNA follows: TGTGCCAGCAGCACCAGAGACAGGGGGCTGAGCGAGCAGTACTTC.

The genes are TRBV2 and TRBJ2-7, with D perhaps matching TRBD1 (6 bases). This CDR3 contains 12 residues. V was pared by 4 bases and J by 3 bases, with 7 bases between. The germline gives CDR1 SNHLY, CDR2 FYNNEI. The CDR3 DNA is TGTGCCAGCAGTGGCAGGGGCTACGAGCAGTACTTC. It codes for CASSGRGYEQYF.

The chain links TRBV27 to TRBJ1-1; 11 positions match TRBD1. In germline, CDR1 is MNHEY, CDR2 SMNVEV (reference sequence). The V gene end was trimmed by 5 bases and the J gene end by 5 bases; junction bases not matched to a gene: 7. The length of the CDR3 is 15 residues. The CDR3 DNA reads as TGTGCCAGCAGTCTCGGACAGGGGGCTCTGACTGAAGCTTTCTTT. Its translation is CASSLGQGALTEAFF.

J is TRBJ1-2 and V is TRBV13; the D is unclear. V shed 3 bases and J shed 2 bases, with 7 bases lying between them. This CDR3 has 13 amino acids. Germline CDR1 and CDR2: PRHDT and FYEKMQ (reference sequence). For the CDR3, the DNA is TGTGCCAGCAGCTTTGGGCTCAACTATGGCTACACCTTC. This encodes CASSFGLNYGYTF.